These 30 T cell receptor beta chains share one sample of origin, sequenced in a study of blood T cell repertoires in COVID-19. Profiled with immunoSEQ multiplex PCR; TCRdb holds only in-frame clones, not every one. The repertoire holds roughly 380,000 clones, roughly 87% seen once, with about 2.7% in the top ten. Sequencing was carried out using PBMCs or T cells enriched from blood (not recorded which). Receptors were obtained from a woman in her 30s who had recovered from COVID-19.

The V and J genes are TRBV27 and TRBJ1-1, with TRBD1 as a possible D gene (6 bases). The ends were cut back, 3 bases at V and 11 bases at J, with 13 bases in the middle. CDR1 is MNHEY, CDR2 SMNVEV, per germline (reference sequence). This CDR3 comprises 12 residues. CDR3 residues: CASSFGGGQAFF. DNA for the CDR3: TGTGCCAGCAGTTTCGGGGGGGGGCAGGCTTTCTTT.

The chain has TRBV6-1 and TRBJ2-7; TRBD2 aligns across 9 bases. The germline V gene has CDR1 MNHNS and CDR2 SASEGT. The J segment lost 6 bases and the V segment lost 6 bases, leaving 12 bases of the junction unmatched. The CDR3 covers 15 residues. Here the CDR3 DNA reads TGTGCCAGCAGGTCCGGGACTAGCTACCAGACCGAGCAGTACTTC. Its translation: CASRSGTSYQTEQYF.

J is TRBJ2-5 and V is TRBV5-1, with 9 bases aligning to TRBD2. V was pared by 0 bases and J by 5 bases, with 8 bases of the junction left unmatched. The CDR3 has 16 residues. Per the germline V gene, CDR1 is SGHRS and CDR2 is YFSETQ. The CDR3: CASSLDARGGRETQYF. For the CDR3, the DNA is TGCGCCAGCAGCTTGGATGCGCGGGGGGGCCGGGAGACCCAGTACTTC.

This chain uses TRBV5-8 with TRBJ1-5, with 7 bases that match TRBD1. V lost 0 bases and J lost 6; bases outside the gene matches: 6. Germline V gene data show CDR1 as SGHTS and CDR2 as YDEGEE. The CDR3 runs to 15 residues. This chain's CDR3 is CASSLGQGLGQPQHF. The CDR3 DNA is TGTGCCAGCAGCTTGGGACAGGGTTTGGGTCAGCCCCAGCATTTT.

This chain uses TRBV11-1 with TRBJ2-7, with D possibly TRBD1 on 6 matching bases. With 7 bases removed from V and 6 bases from J, the gap between germline ends came to 16 bases. CDR1 SGHAT and CDR2 FQDESV come from the germline V gene (reference sequence). The CDR3 loop spans 13 amino acids. Here the CDR3 DNA reads TGTGCCAGCACCCCTTCAGGGGCTGGCGAGCAGTACTTC. Protein: CASTPSGAGEQYF.

J is TRBJ1-1 and V is TRBV14; D might be TRBD1 (6 bases). Per the germline V gene, CDR1 is SGHDN and CDR2 is FVKESK. The length of the CDR3 is 13 residues. Trimming removed 5 bases at V and 3 bases at J, with 10 bases between. CDR3 coding DNA: TGTGCCAGCAGCTTTACAGGGTACACTGAAGCTTTCTTT. Its translation: CASSFTGYTEAFF. Supplemented by reference TRBV14 and TRBJ1-1, the full variable domain reads EAGVTQFPSHSVIEKGQTVTLRCDPISGHDNLYWYRRVMGKEIKFLLHFVKESKQDESGMPNNRFLAERTGGTYSTLKVQPAELEDSGVYFCASSFTGYTEAFFGQGTRLTVV.

The chain couples TRBV12-3 or TRBV12-4 to TRBJ1-1; D is undetermined. V dropped 4 bases and J dropped 1 base, with 7 bases sitting between them. The CDR3 is made up of 13 amino acids. The DNA for the CDR3 is TGTGCCAGCAGTTCTAACCCGAACACTGAAGCTTTCTTT. It translates to CASSSNPNTEAFF.

The chain carries TRBV10-3 and TRBJ2-1; a weak D match, TRBD2 (5 bases). Germline assignment: CDR1 ENHRY and CDR2 SYGVKD. This CDR3 is 11 amino acids long. V was trimmed by 7 bases and J by 5 bases, leaving 6 bases between them. CDR3 amino acids: CAIKLDNEQFF. For the CDR3, the DNA is TGTGCCATCAAACTAGACAATGAGCAGTTCTTC.

Here the CDR3 reads CASSSQGISYNEQFF. The CDR3 coding sequence is TGTGCCAGCAGTTCACAGGGAATCTCCTACAATGAGCAGTTCTTC. The chain has TRBV27 and TRBJ2-1, with a possible D match to TRBD1 (6 bases). The germline V gene encodes CDR1 MNHEY and CDR2 SMNVEV (reference sequence). V lost 4 bases to trimming and J lost 0 bases, with 10 bases between them. There are 15 residues in the CDR3.

This chain uses TRBV19 with TRBJ2-2, with 11 nucleotides matching TRBD2. The CDR3 consists of 16 residues. Trimming at V came to 6 bases and at J to 4 bases, leaving 7 bases not matched to a gene. The germline V gene encodes CDR1 LNHDA and CDR2 SQIVND (reference sequence). The DNA of the CDR3 is TGTGCCAGTAGCCCACTAGCGGGAGTGTCCACCGGGGAGCTGTTTTTT. It encodes CASSPLAGVSTGELFF.

The chain recombines TRBV7-2 with TRBJ2-3, with D possibly being TRBD2 (5 bases). V lost 2 bases to trimming and J lost 2 bases, with 20 bases between them. Germline CDR1 and CDR2: SGHTA and FQGNSA. The CDR3 spans 18 residues. CDR3: CASSLLKGAGILTDTQYF. DNA for the CDR3: TGTGCCAGCAGCTTATTAAAGGGAGCCGGGATCCTCACAGATACGCAGTATTTT.

The chain combines TRBV3-1 (or the pseudogene TRBV3-2) with TRBJ1-4; D gene ambiguous. V gave up 3 bases and J gave up 8 bases, with 10 bases separating them. This CDR3 has 13 residues. Germline CDR1 reads LGHDT; CDR2 reads YNNKEL (reference sequence). CDR3 sequence: CASSHPTGEKLFF. The CDR3 nucleotides read TGTGCCAGCAGCCATCCGACCGGGGAAAAACTGTTTTTT.

The V call is TRBV3-1 (or the pseudogene TRBV3-2), the J call TRBJ1-2, with TRBD1 matching over 7 bases. Germline V CDR1 and CDR2: LGHDT, YNNKEL (reference sequence). The CDR3 contains 15 residues. Germline trimming cut 4 bases from V and 5 bases from J; bases unmatched to any gene: 10. The CDR3 sequence is CASSLRRDSSYGYTF. The CDR3 DNA follows: TGTGCCAGCAGCCTTCGCCGGGACAGCTCGTATGGCTACACCTTC.

The chain has TRBV5-1 and TRBJ2-5; 8 bases line up with TRBD2. The CDR3 runs 15 residues. V gave up 4 bases and J gave up 5 bases; unmatched junction bases: 10. Looked up from germline, CDR1 is SGHRS and CDR2 is YFSETQ. The DNA for the CDR3 is TGCGCCAGCAGCGATAGCGGGACCCTGGGGGAGACCCAGTACTTC. Its translation is CASSDSGTLGETQYF.

The V call is TRBV2, the J call TRBJ1-1, with TRBD1 as a possible D gene (5 bases). Looked up from germline, CDR1 is SNHLY and CDR2 is FYNNEI. V lost 3 bases and J lost 5, with 16 bases in between. This CDR3 comprises 15 residues. The DNA of the CDR3 is TGTGCCAGCAGTGAGCGAGCGGGGGGGACGACTGAAGCTTTCTTT. It yields the protein CASSERAGGTTEAFF.

This clone was picked up one time. The CDR3 reads CASSMVTSGTGYEQYF. The CDR3 nucleotides are TGTGCCAGTAGTATGGTGACTAGCGGGACAGGCTACGAGCAGTACTTC. The rearrangement joins TRBV19 to TRBJ2-7; the match to TRBD2 covers 11 bases. V trimming: 3 bases; J trimming: 3 bases; junction bases outside the gene matches: 7. From germline, CDR1 is LNHDA and CDR2 SQIVND (reference sequence). This CDR3 is built from 16 residues.

As DNA, the CDR3 is TGTGCCATCAAGCCAGGAACTGGAAACACCATATATTTT. Its protein is CAIKPGTGNTIYF. The gene calls are TRBV12-3 or TRBV12-4 and TRBJ1-3, with D unclear. V was clipped by 10 bases and J by 2 bases, with 12 bases between them. CDR3 length equals 13 residues.

This sequence joins TRBV19 and TRBJ1-2; D is unclear. This CDR3 region has 14 residues. V lost 2 bases to trimming and J lost 3 bases, with 10 bases between them. Germline values: CDR1 LNHDA, CDR2 SQIVND (reference sequence). The chain's CDR3 is CASSILGQDYGYTF. For the CDR3, the DNA is TGTGCCAGTAGTATATTGGGTCAGGACTATGGCTACACCTTC.

This chain connects TRBV27 to TRBJ1-5; D ambiguous. The CDR3 length is 13 residues. Between the trimmed V and J ends, which lost 2 bases and 5 bases, there was a span of 7 bases. The germline V gene has CDR1 MNHEY and CDR2 SMNVEV (reference sequence). Here the CDR3 DNA reads TGTGCCAGCAGTTTAGCGATGGATCAGCCCCAGCATTTT. It is translated as CASSLAMDQPQHF.

The J gene is TRBJ2-5, the V gene TRBV20-1, with D unclear. Germline CDR1 is DFQATT and CDR2 is SNEGSKA (reference sequence). The CDR3 consists of 10 residues. The CDR3, as DNA: TGCAGGCCTGTCCGGGAGACCCAGTACTTC. Protein: CRPVRETQYF.

V and J are TRBV28 and TRBJ2-1, with a tentative D call TRBD2 (5 bases). The CDR3 is 14 residues long. Germline-derived CDR1 and CDR2 are MDHEN and SYDVKM. Trimming took off 2 bases at V and 2 bases at J, with 7 bases between the two ends. CDR3 DNA: TGTGCCAGCAGTTTAAGCGGCACCTACAATGAGCAGTTCTTC. It translates to CASSLSGTYNEQFF.

The V call is TRBV7-9, the J call TRBJ2-5; 7 bases are shared with TRBD1. Trimming at V came to 5 bases and at J to 4 bases, leaving 13 bases not matched to a gene. The germline V gene has CDR1 SEHNR and CDR2 FQNEAQ (reference sequence). The CDR3 consists of 16 residues. Here the CDR3 reads CASSPRARGLRETQYF. DNA of the CDR3: TGTGCCAGCAGCCCTAGGGCCAGGGGGTTGCGAGAGACCCAGTACTTC.

This clone has a single count. The chain carries TRBV3-1 (or the pseudogene TRBV3-2) and TRBJ2-1; TRBD2 agrees at 12 bases. The V and J ends lost 6 bases and 2 bases, in that order; junction bases with no gene match: 2. The CDR3 length is 15 residues. Germline-derived CDR1 and CDR2 are LGHDT and YNNKEL (reference sequence). The CDR3 nucleotides are TGTGCCAGCAGATCTAGCGGGGGGGCCTACAATGAGCAGTTCTTC. Its protein product is CASRSSGGAYNEQFF.

The V and J genes are TRBV27 and TRBJ1-5; TRBD1 agrees at 7 bases. Germline-derived CDR1 and CDR2 are MNHEY and SMNVEV (reference sequence). This CDR3 region has 14 residues. V lost 5 bases to trimming and J lost 3 bases; unmatched junction nucleotides: 4. The CDR3, as DNA: TGTGCCAGCAGTCCCAGGGGGTCCAATCAGCCCCAGCATTTT. It yields the protein CASSPRGSNQPQHF.

This clone was observed a single time. This chain connects TRBV7-9 to TRBJ2-1; 9 bases line up with TRBD1. J was trimmed by 10 bases and V by 5 bases; bases with no gene match: 15. Germline V gene lookup returns CDR1 SEHNR and CDR2 FQNEAQ (reference sequence). CDR3 length: 16 amino acids. The CDR3 loop reads CASSRSSPGQGNEQFF. DNA of the CDR3: TGTGCCAGCAGCCGATCCTCACCGGGACAGGGAAACGAGCAGTTCTTC.

The J gene is TRBJ2-3, the V gene TRBV10-3; 12 bases map to TRBD2. Trimming removed 5 bases from V and 0 bases from J; junction bases left unmatched: 3. Germline-derived CDR1 and CDR2 are ENHRY and SYGVKD. CDR3 length equals 16 residues. The CDR3 reads CAISPGTSGSTDTQYF. In DNA form, the CDR3 reads TGTGCCATCAGTCCAGGGACTAGCGGGAGCACAGATACGCAGTATTTT.

This sequence joins TRBV7-8 and TRBJ1-1; a possible D gene is TRBD1 (6 bases). The length of the CDR3 is 13 residues. Germline assignment: CDR1 SGHVS and CDR2 FQNEAQ. V lost 1 base and J 5 bases, leaving 8 bases between the germline ends. The CDR3 region has the DNA TGTGCCAGCAGCTTAGATCAGGGGACTGAAGCTTTCTTT. Translation: CASSLDQGTEAFF. Complete variable domain (other parts from reference TRBV7-8 and TRBJ1-1): GAGVSQSPRYKVAKRGQDVALRCDPISGHVSLFWYQQALGQGPEFLTYFQNEAQLDKSGLPSDRFFAERPEGSVSTLKIQRTQQEDSAVYLCASSLDQGTEAFFGQGTRLTVV.

The chain recombines TRBV5-6 with TRBJ2-5; D gene uncertain. Trimming removed 0 bases at V and 3 bases at J, with 15 bases between. The CDR3 contains 16 residues. Looked up from germline, CDR1 is SGHDT and CDR2 is YYEEEE. The CDR3 DNA follows: TGTGCCAGCAGCTTGGGGTCTACTTCAACCAAAGAGACCCAGTACTTC. Protein sequence: CASSLGSTSTKETQYF.

The chain couples TRBV28 to TRBJ2-7; D ambiguous. Trimming took 6 bases from V and 3 from J, leaving 21 bases between them. This CDR3 is built from 16 residues. Germline lookup yields CDR1 MDHEN and CDR2 SYDVKM. This CDR3 reads CASSSPSGGGSYEQYF. The CDR3 coding sequence is TGTGCCAGCAGCTCGCCCTCCGGTGGCGGTAGCTACGAGCAGTACTTC.

This chain joins TRBV2 and TRBJ1-2; D possibly corresponds to TRBD1 (6 bases). V lost 1 base, J lost 7 bases, and 7 bases lay in between. CDR3 length: 12 residues. Germline CDR1 and CDR2: SNHLY and FYNNEI. In DNA form, the CDR3 reads TGTGCCAGCAGTGAAGAAGGGGGTGGCTACACCTTC. It is translated as CASSEEGGGYTF.